This entry is about one T cell receptor beta chain. As yet, its antigen is unknown. The sample is drawn from a study of T cell repertoires in cytomegalovirus infection. Across the whole study: Recently identified HLA-C-restricted and well-studied HLA-B-restricted CMV epitopes were used. Indicated by public TCR beta signatures were CMV infection and matching HLA type. Overall study results and limits: Carriers of CMV and the relevant HLA type were discriminated by public TCR beta frequency. In two of eight donors, the top clonotype was HLA-C-restricted CMV-specific.

Germline V lookup: CDR1 SGHTA, CDR2 FQGNSA. The CDR3 is made up of 14 amino acids. V lost 5 bases to trimming and J lost 3 bases, with 12 bases between them. Each CDR3 protein gets one entry after TCRdb re-called the reads with MiXCR. The data hold about 330,000 distinct CDR3 sequences, with just under 35% observed a single time. The chain has TRBV7-2 and TRBJ2-3, with D possibly TRBD2 on 6 matching bases. The sequenced sample was cultured PBMCs, obtained from culture after CMV antigen stimulation. The TCR sequence derives from a human donor in good health (CMV status not recorded). Some clones in this sample may be carry-over from other donors' samples. Here the CDR3 reads CASSERLVTDTQYF. The CDR3 nucleotides read TGTGCCAGCAGCGAAAGACTAGTGACAGATACGCAGTATTTT.